The present TCR beta chain was sequenced within a study of T cells after yellow fever vaccination. Study in general: Low-cell-number fractions underwent preparation using SMART-Seq v4 Ultra Low Input.

The CDR3 sequence is 14 residues long. Trimming pared 4 bases from V and 5 bases from J, leaving 11 bases between. Germline V gene sequence: CDR1 LGHDT, CDR2 YNNKEL (reference sequence). This clonotype was counted at least ten times. Its antigen remains unknown. UMIs were added to TCR cDNA along with a universal primer site when it was made by 5'RACE template switching. In TCRdb, the 5' RACE reads were re-called with MiXCR into one record per CDR3 protein. The data hold roughly 150,000 distinct CDR3 sequences, with 6.6% observed a single time. Findings and limits, study-wide: Most clones from primary vaccination resurfaced after the booster (96% CD4, over 75% CD8). In FACS-sorted repertoires, abundant clonotypes from the bulk population could appear as contaminants.

Sequencing used CD4+ T cells sorted from PBMCs, obtained 10 days after the yellow fever booster vaccination. This TCR was recovered from a man aged 25 to 40 who received the YFV17D yellow fever vaccine. The V gene is TRBV3-1, the J gene TRBJ1-4; D possibly corresponds to TRBD1 (6 bases). CDR3 sequence (DNA): TGTGCCAGCAGCCCTACTACAGGGAATGAAAAACTGTTTTTT. This sequence encodes CASSPTTGNEKLFF.